This T cell receptor (beta chain) was captured by sequencing in a study of cytomegalovirus exposure and HLA in healthy donors. This clone was found once. Germline values: CDR1 LNHDA, CDR2 SQIVND (reference sequence). Trimming pared 6 bases from V and 2 bases from J, leaving 11 bases between. The CDR3 contains 14 residues. The PCR ran on 60 Vbeta and 13 Jbeta primers. Only in-frame clones appear in the TCRdb table, and some are missing; sequencing was by immunoSEQ multiplex PCR. The sample holds 98,000 or so clones, around three quarters seen once. Sequencing was carried out using PBMCs. The sequence was collected from a man aged 60 to 75 in good health and CMV-seropositive. The rearrangement links TRBV19 to TRBJ1-3, with D tentatively TRBD1 (6 bases). CDR3 sequence reads: CASSLQGPGNTIYF. CDR3 DNA: TGTGCCAGTAGCCTACAGGGACCTGGAAACACCATATATTTT.